A selection of T cell receptor beta chains follows, all from one sample in a study of T cells in localized non-small cell lung cancer. The method was immunoSEQ multiplex PCR; TCRdb's version includes in-frame clones alone and lacks a portion of them. The data contain roughly 27,000 clones, 90% of them singletons. The sample in question was peripheral blood, obtained before any cancer treatment. Every receptor here comes from a woman aged 40-69 years with stage I lung adenocarcinoma. Each CDR3 is given with its conserved first and last residue. A D gene is named only where the DNA matches it firmly.

d_call,v_call,j_call,cdr3_aa
-,TRBV6-5,TRBJ1-2,CASSYSLANYGYTF
-,TRBV19,TRBJ2-3,CASSFSESGTDTQYF
-,TRBV27,TRBJ1-3,CASSPSSGNTIYF
-,TRBV11-3,TRBJ1-1,CASSRSAENTEAFF
-,TRBV6-6,TRBJ1-5,CASSPNRRREPQHF
TRBD2,TRBV11-2,TRBJ2-7,CASSLLAGGPYEQYF
-,TRBV30,TRBJ1-5,CAWSGQGDQPQHF
-,TRBV28,TRBJ2-3,CASSLASAGSEDTQYF
TRBD1,TRBV4-3,TRBJ1-2,CASSLGGGQGYGYTF
-,TRBV6-5,TRBJ1-2,CASSTSLRVGYGYTF
-,TRBV15,TRBJ2-1,CATSRDRGLREQFF
-,TRBV21-1,TRBJ2-7,CASSKGQEITYEQYF
-,TRBV7-9,TRBJ2-4,CATSLSSGVAKNIQYF